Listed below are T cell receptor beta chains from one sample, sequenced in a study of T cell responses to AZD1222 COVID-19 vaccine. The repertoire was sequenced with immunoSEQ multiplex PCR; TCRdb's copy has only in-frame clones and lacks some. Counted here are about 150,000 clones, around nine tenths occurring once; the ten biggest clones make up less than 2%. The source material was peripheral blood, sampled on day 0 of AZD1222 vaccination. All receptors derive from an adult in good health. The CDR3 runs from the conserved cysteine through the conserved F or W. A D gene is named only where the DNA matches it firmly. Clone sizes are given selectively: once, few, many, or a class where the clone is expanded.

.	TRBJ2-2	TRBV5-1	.	CASSPKVNTGELFF	TGCGCCAGCAGCCCGAAGGTTAACACCGGGGAGCTGTTTTTT
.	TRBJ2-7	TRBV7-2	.	CASSSGGGYEQYF	TGTGCCAGCAGCTCGGGCGGCGGCTACGAGCAGTACTTC
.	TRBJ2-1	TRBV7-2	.	CASSSTFFFSSYNEQFF	TGTGCCAGCAGCTCCACCTTCTTCTTTAGCTCCTACAATGAGCAGTTCTTC
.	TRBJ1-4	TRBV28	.	CASSSILAGEGKTNEKLFF	TGTGCCAGCAGCTCAATATTGGCAGGGGAAGGAAAAACTAATGAAAAACTGTTTTTT
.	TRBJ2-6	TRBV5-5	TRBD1	CASSYQDRVGANVLTF	TGTGCCAGCAGCTACCAAGACAGGGTCGGGGCCAACGTCCTGACTTTC
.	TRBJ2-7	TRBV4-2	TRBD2	CASSQGPRTSGELVNYEQYF	TGTGCCAGCAGCCAAGGACCGCGAACTAGCGGGGAGTTAGTAAACTACGAGCAGTACTTC
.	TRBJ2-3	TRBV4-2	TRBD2	CASSQGVFGTSGRGGTDTQYF	TGTGCCAGCAGCCAAGGCGTATTCGGGACTAGCGGGAGAGGGGGCACAGATACGCAGTATTTT
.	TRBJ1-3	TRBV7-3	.	CASSNGGNTIYF	TGTGCCAGCAGCAACGGGGGAAACACCATATATTTT
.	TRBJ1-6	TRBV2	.	CASSSPGTKSPLHF	TGTGCCAGCAGTTCTCCAGGGACGAAATCACCCCTCCACTTT
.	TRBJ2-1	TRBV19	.	CATSSSLSINEQFF	TGTGCCACTAGCTCTAGCCTCTCAATCAATGAGCAGTTCTTC
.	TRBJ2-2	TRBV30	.	CAWRGRGFWGTGELFF	TGTGCCTGGAGAGGACGGGGGTTCTGGGGCACCGGGGAGCTGTTTTTT
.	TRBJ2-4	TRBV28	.	CASSYIPQVAKNIQYF	TGTGCCAGCAGCTATATCCCGCAGGTAGCCAAAAACATTCAGTACTTC
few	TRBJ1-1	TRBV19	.	CASSTRDKDIVNAFF	TGTGCCAGTAGTACTCGGGACAAAGATATAGTAAACGCTTTCTTT
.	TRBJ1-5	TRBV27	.	CASSYGQSNQPQHF	TGTGCCAGCAGCTACGGACAGAGCAATCAGCCCCAGCATTTT
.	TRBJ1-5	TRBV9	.	CASSAGHSNQPQHF	TGTGCCAGCAGCGCAGGACATAGCAATCAGCCCCAGCATTTT
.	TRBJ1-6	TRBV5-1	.	CASSSISSYNSPLHF	TGCGCCAGCAGCTCGATTAGCTCCTATAATTCACCCCTCCACTTT
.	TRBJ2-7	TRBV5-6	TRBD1	CASSRHRDRAYEQYF	TGTGCCAGCAGCCGCCACCGGGACAGGGCCTACGAGCAGTACTTC
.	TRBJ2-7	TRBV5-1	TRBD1	CASSPDRVRNEQYF	TGCGCCAGCAGCCCCGACAGGGTTCGGAACGAGCAGTACTTC
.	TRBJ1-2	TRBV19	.	CASRPSPNRPYGYTF	TGTGCCAGTAGGCCCAGCCCAAACAGACCCTATGGCTACACCTTC
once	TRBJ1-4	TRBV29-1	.	CSVLIRREKLFF	TGCAGCGTTTTGATTAGGAGGGAAAAACTGTTTTTT
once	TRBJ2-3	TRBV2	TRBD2	CASNLADTDTQYF	TGTGCCAGCAACCTAGCGGACACAGATACGCAGTATTTT
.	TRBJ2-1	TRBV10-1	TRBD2	CASRAGVIYNEQFF	TGCGCCAGCAGAGCGGGAGTTATCTACAATGAGCAGTTCTTC
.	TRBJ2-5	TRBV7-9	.	CASSDPEWGRETQYF	TGTGCCAGCAGCGACCCAGAGTGGGGGCGGGAGACCCAGTACTTC